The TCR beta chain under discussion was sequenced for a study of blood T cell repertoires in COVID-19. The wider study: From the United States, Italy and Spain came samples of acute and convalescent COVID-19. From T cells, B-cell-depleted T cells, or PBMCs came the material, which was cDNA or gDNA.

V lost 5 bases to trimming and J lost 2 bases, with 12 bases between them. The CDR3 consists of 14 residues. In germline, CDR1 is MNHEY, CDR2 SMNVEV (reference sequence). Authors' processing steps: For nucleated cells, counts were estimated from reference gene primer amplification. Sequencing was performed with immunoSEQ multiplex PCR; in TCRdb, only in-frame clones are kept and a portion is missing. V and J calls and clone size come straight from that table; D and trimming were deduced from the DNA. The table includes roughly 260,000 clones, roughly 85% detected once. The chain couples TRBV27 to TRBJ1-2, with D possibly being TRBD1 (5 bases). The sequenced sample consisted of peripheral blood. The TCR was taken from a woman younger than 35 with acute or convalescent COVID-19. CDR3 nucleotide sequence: TGTGCCAGCAGTGGCACAGGTTCCAACTATGGCTACACCTTC. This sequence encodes CASSGTGSNYGYTF.